This T cell receptor (beta chain) is drawn from a study of long-term antiretroviral therapy in people with HIV (dated by TCRdb to the early 2020s). Background for the entire study: Collection of the earliest samples took place about a decade ahead of the 2015 WHO recommendation for immediate ART, at a time when ART was typically delayed until CD4 counts fell. Whether ART initiation and durable HIV suppression were associated with changes in peripheral blood TRB repertoire composition and diversity was tested in a retrospective serial study. A total of approximately 200 cryopreserved PBMC samples came from a few dozen adults with confirmed HIV infection and were collected serially over a mean of roughly six years (range 1-12). Eleven of the 30 participants with HIV were female. No cross-contamination during QIAcube processing was shown when test extractions of a monoclonal T-cell line were performed alongside about 30 polyclonal samples.

The immunoSEQ hsTCRB v3.0 assay was used at survey level resolution for TRB variable region sequencing. A depth of about 40,000-50,000 T-cell genomes per sample was targeted for TRB sequencing. Pooled TRB libraries were sequenced on an Illumina MiSeq with a v3 150-cycle kit. The authors processed their data as follows. Analysis of repertoires was carried out in R inside a reproducible Nextflow workflow spanning QC, data transformation and analysis. LymphoSeq2, an R package for exploring AIRR-Seq data, was used to implement the custom analyses. Four samples yielding fewer than 5000 total TRB sequences were excluded, leaving 150 to 200 analyzed HIV repertoires. Among the approximately 200 retained HIV repertoires, 55 to 65 were collected before ART initiation and 120 to 140 were collected after ART initiation. Each repertoire was downsampled to 5000 TRB nucleotide sequences, and summary statistics were averaged across 100 downsampling iterations. Only TRB sequences with CDR3 regions of at least seven amino acids were retained for analysis. A Shannon entropy-derived clonality score and the Gini coefficient were used to measure diversity. In the repertoire networks, any two of the top 5000 CDR3 amino acid sequences were connected whenever the two sequences differed by an edit distance of one. For TRB CDR3 amino acid sequences, antigen specificity groups and MHC restriction were predicted with GLIPH2. CDR3 amino acid sequences were matched against VDJdb and McPAS-TCR to flag known CMV, EBV, HIV or tissue antigen associations. Pre-ART, post-ART and control groups were compared with Wilcoxon signed-rank tests and Holm-Bonferroni correction. The table comes from immuneACCESS by way of TCRdb, which keeps in-frame sequences with V and J called. Part of the clones is missing from these tables; in studies checked, under half for an unresolved V gene and the rest for unknown reasons. That table is the source of V, J and clone size, and D and trimming were worked out from the DNA. The table for this sample lists around 20,000 clones; around 81% of them were counted only once. Of the sample, 3.9% is held by the ten largest clones.

Inclusion was restricted to participants for whom at least one PBMC sample before ART initiation and at least two post-ART samples were available. Treatment was received in the United States of America by all participants with HIV. Before DNA extraction, cryopreserved samples containing roughly 0.9-10 million PBMC were thawed and washed. At the time of the earliest PBMC sample, participants with HIV were aged between roughly 23 and 60 years. Each participant contributed PBMC samples from 1-4 timepoints before ART initiation and 2-8 timepoints after ART initiation, with a median of 7 samples. For every participant, serial HIV viral load, CD4+ T-cell count, ART history and demographic data were obtained. A Qiagen kit on a QIAcube was used to extract genomic DNA from unsorted PBMC, with samples processed in batches of 12. Remarks on this clone: Its antigen is not yet known. Per-nucleotide qualities are absent, and no much larger clonotype sits a single base away.

The germline V gene gives CDR1 as SGHAT and CDR2 as FQNNGV. Inclusive of the bounding cysteine and phenylalanine, the CDR3 is 14 residues long. Only CDR3 DNA is held: 42 bases, read in frame from base 1. Compared with germline, V lacks 3 bases and J lacks 5 bases; bases without a gene match: 4. Broad study findings and their caveats: Inferences about post-ART repertoire changes are limited because no data were available on ART adherence, viral resistance or therapy changes. Owing to limited PBMC availability, only the TCR beta chain was sequenced, without alpha chain pairing. The repertoire was dominated across all time points by expanded TRB clones identified before ART initiation, although this dominance was seen to fluctuate and to decrease in many PLHIV after ART. Because cell numbers in pre-ART samples were limited, unsorted PBMC were profiled instead of sorted CD4+ and CD8+ T cells. Narrower CDR3 length ranges were observed in HIV repertoires than in controls, and an antigen-experienced repertoire with only a slight naive shift after ART was suggested by the network structure. The samples span the years 2004 to 2017, and the ART regimens used at that time may not be as effective as current regimens. A significant increase in TRB diversity was found to be associated with ART initiation, although TRB diversity was observed to remain significantly below that of transplant donor controls even after long-term ART.

The rearrangement combines TRBV11-2 with TRBJ2-4, and TRBD2 aligns with 7 junction nucleotides. This material consisted of unsorted PBMCs, taken approximately 4 years after starting antiretroviral therapy. This sequence was found in a man between 18 and 35 years old with HIV. The CDR3 has the sequence CASSLLRGENIQYF. The bases read TGTGCCAGCAGCTTGCTACGGGGGGAAAACATTCAGTACTTC.